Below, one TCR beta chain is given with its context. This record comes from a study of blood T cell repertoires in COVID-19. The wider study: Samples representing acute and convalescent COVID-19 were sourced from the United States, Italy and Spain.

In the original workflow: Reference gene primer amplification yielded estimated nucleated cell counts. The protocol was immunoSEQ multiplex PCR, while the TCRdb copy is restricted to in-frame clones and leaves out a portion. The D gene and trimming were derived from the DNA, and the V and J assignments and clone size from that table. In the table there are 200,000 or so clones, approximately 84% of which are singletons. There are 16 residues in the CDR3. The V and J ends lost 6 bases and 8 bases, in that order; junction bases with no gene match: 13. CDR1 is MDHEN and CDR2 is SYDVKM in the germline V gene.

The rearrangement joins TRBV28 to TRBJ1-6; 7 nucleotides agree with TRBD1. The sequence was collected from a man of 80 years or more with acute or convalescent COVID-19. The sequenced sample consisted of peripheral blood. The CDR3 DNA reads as TGTGCCAGCAGCGAGCCCGGGACAGCCTTCGATTCACCCCTCCACTTT. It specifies CASSEPGTAFDSPLHF.